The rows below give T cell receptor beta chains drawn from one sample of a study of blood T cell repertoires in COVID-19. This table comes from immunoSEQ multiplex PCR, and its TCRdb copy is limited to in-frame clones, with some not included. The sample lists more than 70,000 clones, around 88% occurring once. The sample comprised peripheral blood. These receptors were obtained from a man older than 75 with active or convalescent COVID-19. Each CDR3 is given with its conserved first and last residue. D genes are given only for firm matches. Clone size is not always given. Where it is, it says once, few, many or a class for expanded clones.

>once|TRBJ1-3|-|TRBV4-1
TGCGCCAGCAGCTCTTCCGTCTCTGGAAACACCATATATTTT
CASSSSVSGNTIYF
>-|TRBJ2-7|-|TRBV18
TGTGCCAGCTCACCGGTCTTAACAAGCGGTGACAAGAACGAGCAGTACTTC
CASSPVLTSGDKNEQYF
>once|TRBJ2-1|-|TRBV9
TGTGCCAGCAGCGTAGGATGGGCTTCAAGCTCCTACAATGAGCAGTTCTTC
CASSVGWASSSYNEQFF
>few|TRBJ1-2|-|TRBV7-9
TGTGCCAGCAGCGCCCTCGGGTGGGGGCATGGCTACACCTTC
CASSALGWGHGYTF
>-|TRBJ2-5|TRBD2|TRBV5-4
TGTGCCAGCAGCCTAAGACTAGCGGGGGGGGAGACCCAGTACTTC
CASSLRLAGGETQYF
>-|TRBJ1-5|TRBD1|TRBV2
TGTGCCAGCAGTGATGGCGACAGGGGACAGCCCCAGCATTTT
CASSDGDRGQPQHF
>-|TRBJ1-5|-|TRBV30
TGTGCCTGGAGTGTGTACGGGGGGAAGAATCAGCCCCAGCATTTT
CAWSVYGGKNQPQHF
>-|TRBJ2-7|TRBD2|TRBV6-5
TGTGCCAGCAGTTACCAGACTAGCGGGAGTTACGAGCAGTACTTC
CASSYQTSGSYEQYF
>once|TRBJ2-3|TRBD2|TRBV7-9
TGTGCCAGCAGCTTACCGACACCGGGACTAGCGGGCACAGATACGCAGTATTTT
CASSLPTPGLAGTDTQYF
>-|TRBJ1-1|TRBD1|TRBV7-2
TGTGCCAGCAGCACAAGGGACAGGGATCACACTGAAGCTTTCTTT
CASSTRDRDHTEAFF
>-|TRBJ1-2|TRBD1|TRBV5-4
TGTGCCAGCAGCTTGGTTGGGACAGTCCTTGGCTACACCTTC
CASSLVGTVLGYTF
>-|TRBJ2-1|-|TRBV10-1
TGCGCCAGCAGTGAGTCGGGGACTGTCAATGAGCAGTTCTTC
CASSESGTVNEQFF
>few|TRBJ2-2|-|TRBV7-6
TGTGCCAGCAGCTTAGATCCTGGGACATTGGGCGGGGAGCTGTTTTTT
CASSLDPGTLGGELFF
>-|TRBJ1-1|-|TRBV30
TGTGCCTGGAGTGTACCTAGGACACTTATAATGAACACTGAAGCTTTCTTT
CAWSVPRTLIMNTEAFF
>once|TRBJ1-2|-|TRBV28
TGTGCCAGCAGTTTAGGACAGACGAATGGCTACACCTTC
CASSLGQTNGYTF
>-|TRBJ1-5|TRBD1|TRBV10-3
TGTGCCATCAGTGAGTCACGGCGGACAGGGAATTTCAATCAGCCCCAGCATTTT
CAISESRRTGNFNQPQHF
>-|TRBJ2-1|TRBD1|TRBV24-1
TGTGCCACCAGTGCCTCGCCGGGACAGGGGGCGTACAATGAGCAGTTCTTC
CATSASPGQGAYNEQFF
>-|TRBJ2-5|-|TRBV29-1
TGCAGCCCCAGGGTTCAAGAGACCCAGTACTTC
CSPRVQETQYF
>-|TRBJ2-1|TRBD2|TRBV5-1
TGCGCCAGCAGCGTTACTAGCGGGAGTAGGAATGAGCAGTTCTTC
CASSVTSGSRNEQFF
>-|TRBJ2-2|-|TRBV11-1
TGTGCCAGCAGCCAGGGTCCCGCGAACACCGGGGAGCTGTTTTTT
CASSQGPANTGELFF
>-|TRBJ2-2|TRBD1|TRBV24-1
TGTGCCACCAGTGATCGGGACAGCTACACCGGGGAGCTGTTTTTT
CATSDRDSYTGELFF
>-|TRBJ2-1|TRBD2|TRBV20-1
TGCAGTGCGAGTGGACTAGCGGTGGGGTATGAGCAGTTCTTC
CSASGLAVGYEQFF
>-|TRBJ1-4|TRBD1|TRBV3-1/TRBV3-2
TGTGCCAGCAGCCAACGCGGGACAGGGGGCGGCTTTGCAACTAATGAAAAACTGTTTTTT
CASSQRGTGGGFATNEKLFF
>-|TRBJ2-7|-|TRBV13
TGTGCCAGCAGCTTCGGTGTTTACGAGCAGTACTTC
CASSFGVYEQYF
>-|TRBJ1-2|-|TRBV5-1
TGCGCCAGCAGCTTCGGGGATTCTAACTATGGCTACACCTTC
CASSFGDSNYGYTF
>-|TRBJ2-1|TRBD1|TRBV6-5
TGTGCCAGCAGAAGGACAGGGGCTAACAATGAGCAGTTCTTC
CASRRTGANNEQFF
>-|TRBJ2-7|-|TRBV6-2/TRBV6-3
TGTGCCAGCAGTTATCGGCTAGCGCGTTACTACGAGCAGTACTTC
CASSYRLARYYEQYF
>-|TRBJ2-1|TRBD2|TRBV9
TGTGCCAGCAGCGGGACTAGCTACAATGAGCAGTTCTTC
CASSGTSYNEQFF
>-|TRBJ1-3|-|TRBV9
TGTGCCAGCAGCGTAGAGGCAGGGCGGTTAGATGGAAACACCATATATTTT
CASSVEAGRLDGNTIYF
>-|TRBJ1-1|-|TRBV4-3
TGCGCCAGCAGCCAGATGGGGGGTGACACTGAAGCTTTCTTT
CASSQMGGDTEAFF
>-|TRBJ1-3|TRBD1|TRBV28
TGTGCCAGCAGTGCCTGGACAGGGTTTGGAAACACCATATATTTT
CASSAWTGFGNTIYF
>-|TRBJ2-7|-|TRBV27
TGTGCCAGCAGTTTATCGTTTCGTGGACTGTACGAGCAGTACTTC
CASSLSFRGLYEQYF
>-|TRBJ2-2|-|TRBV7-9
TGTGCCAGCGTCCGACTACTCAACACCGGGGAGCTGTTTTTT
CASVRLLNTGELFF
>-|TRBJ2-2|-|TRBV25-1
TGTGCCAGCAGTGTCGGTCTTGTATCGGTCACCGGGGAGCTGTTTTTT
CASSVGLVSVTGELFF
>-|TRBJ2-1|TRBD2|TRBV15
TGTGCCACCAGTAGACTAGCGGGGGCCTACAATGAGCAGTTCTTC
CATSRLAGAYNEQFF
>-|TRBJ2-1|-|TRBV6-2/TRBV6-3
TGTGCCAGCAGTTTACTCAATGAGCAGTTCTTC
CASSLLNEQFF
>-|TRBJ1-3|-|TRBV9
TGTGCCAGCAGCGTAGATTCACAGGCGCCGGGAAACACCATATATTTT
CASSVDSQAPGNTIYF
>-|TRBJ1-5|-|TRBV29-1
TGCAGCGTTGAAGGGTCGGGGGATCAGCCCCAGCATTTT
CSVEGSGDQPQHF
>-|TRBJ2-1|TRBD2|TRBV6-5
TGTGCTACGGGCGGGAGGAGAAATGAGCAGTTCTTC
CATGGRRNEQFF